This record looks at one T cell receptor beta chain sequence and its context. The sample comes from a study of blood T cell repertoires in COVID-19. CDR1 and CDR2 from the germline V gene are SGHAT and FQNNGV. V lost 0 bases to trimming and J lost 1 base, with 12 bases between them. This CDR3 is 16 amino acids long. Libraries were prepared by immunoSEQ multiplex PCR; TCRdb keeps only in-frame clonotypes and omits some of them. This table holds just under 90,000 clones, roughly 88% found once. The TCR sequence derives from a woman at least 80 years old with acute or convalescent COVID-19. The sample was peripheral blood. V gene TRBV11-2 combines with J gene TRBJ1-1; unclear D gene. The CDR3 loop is CASSLDIGLTNTEAFF. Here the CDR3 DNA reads TGTGCCAGCAGCTTAGATATTGGACTAACGAACACTGAAGCTTTCTTT.